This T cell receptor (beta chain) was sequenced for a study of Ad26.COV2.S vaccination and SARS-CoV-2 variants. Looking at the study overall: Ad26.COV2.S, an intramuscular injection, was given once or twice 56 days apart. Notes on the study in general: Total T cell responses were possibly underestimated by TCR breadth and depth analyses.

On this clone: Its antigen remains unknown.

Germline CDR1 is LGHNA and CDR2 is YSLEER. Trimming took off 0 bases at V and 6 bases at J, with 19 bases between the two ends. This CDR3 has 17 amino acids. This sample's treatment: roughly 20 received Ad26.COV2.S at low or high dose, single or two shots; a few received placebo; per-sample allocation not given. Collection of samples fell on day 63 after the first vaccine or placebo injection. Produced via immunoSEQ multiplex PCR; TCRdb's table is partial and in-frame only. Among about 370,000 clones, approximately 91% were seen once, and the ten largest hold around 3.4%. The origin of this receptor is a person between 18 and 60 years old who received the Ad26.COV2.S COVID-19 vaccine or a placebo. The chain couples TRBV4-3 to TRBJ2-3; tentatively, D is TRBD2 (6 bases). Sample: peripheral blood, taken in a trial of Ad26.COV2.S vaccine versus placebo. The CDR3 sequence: CASSQDHLGGARDTQYF. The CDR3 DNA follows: TGCGCCAGCAGCCAAGATCATCTGGGCGGGGCCAGGGATACGCAGTATTTT.